What follows are 12 T cell receptor beta chains derived from one specimen sequenced in a study of cytomegalovirus exposure and HLA in healthy donors. With 60 Vbeta and 13 Jbeta primers, the PCR was carried out. Clones were read by immunoSEQ multiplex PCR, and TCRdb kept only the in-frame ones, dropping some. Of 200,000 to 250,000 clones listed, approximately 79% are singletons. Material: PBMCs. Source of these receptors: a girl between 2 and 10 years old in good health and CMV-seronegative.

This chain joins TRBV18 and TRBJ2-7; TRBD2 matches at 8 bases. The CDR3 has 14 residues. CDR1 and CDR2 (germline): KGHSH, LQKENI. V lost 2 bases, J lost 2 bases, and 2 bases stayed unmatched. CDR3: CASSPAGGAYEQYF. CDR3 in DNA: TGTGCCAGCTCACCAGCGGGGGGTGCCTACGAGCAGTACTTC.

This sequence joins TRBV27 and TRBJ1-1; TRBD1 is a possible D gene (5 bases). CDR3 length: 13 amino acids. CDR1 is MNHEY, CDR2 SMNVEV, per germline (reference sequence). The V end was cut by 5 bases, the J end by 2 bases, with 9 bases between. The CDR3 reads CASSPTANTEAFF. DNA for the CDR3: TGTGCCAGCAGTCCGACAGCCAACACTGAAGCTTTCTTT.

V is TRBV4-1 and J is TRBJ1-3; no clear D. CDR1 MGHRA and CDR2 YSYEKL come from the germline V gene. V was trimmed by 1 base and J by 0 bases, leaving 4 bases between them. The CDR3 consists of 14 residues. CDR3: CASSQGHSGNTIYF. The CDR3 bases are TGCGCCAGCAGCCAAGGTCACTCTGGAAACACCATATATTTT.

This clone was seen a few times. J is TRBJ2-2 and V is TRBV13; no reliable D call. The ends were cut back, 6 bases at V and 2 bases at J, with 10 bases in the middle. The CDR3 has 14 residues. The germline V gene has CDR1 PRHDT and CDR2 FYEKMQ (reference sequence). The CDR3: CASRSRGNTGELFF. The CDR3 DNA follows: TGTGCCAGCAGGAGTAGAGGCAACACCGGGGAGCTGTTTTTT.

This clone has only one observation. V usage is TRBV19 and J usage is TRBJ1-2; TRBD1 agrees at 7 bases. V gave up 7 bases and J gave up 2 bases; unmatched junction bases: 7. CDR1 is LNHDA, CDR2 SQIVND, per germline (reference sequence). The CDR3 has 14 residues. The CDR3 coding sequence is TGTGCCAGTATCCCGACAGGGTCCAACTATGGCTACACCTTC. It codes for CASIPTGSNYGYTF.

V is TRBV7-8 and J is TRBJ2-7; 11 nucleotides agree with TRBD1. Germline-derived CDR1 and CDR2 are SGHVS and FQNEAQ. V lost 1 base and J lost 4; bases outside the gene matches: 3. This CDR3 has 15 residues. CDR3 amino acids: CASSLGDRGNYEQYF. The CDR3 coding sequence is TGTGCCAGCAGCTTAGGGGACAGGGGGAATTACGAGCAGTACTTC.

J is TRBJ1-1 and V is TRBV10-1; 9 bases align to TRBD1. The trim removed 5 bases at V and 3 bases at J, leaving 1 base unmatched. The CDR3 runs to 13 residues. Germline CDR1 and CDR2: WNHNN and SYGVQD (reference sequence). CDR3 region: CASSWDRDTEAFF. The DNA for the CDR3 is TGCGCCAGCAGTTGGGACAGGGACACTGAAGCTTTCTTT.

Concerning this clone: Other DNA variants within this sample encode the same CDR3. The chain is built from TRBV5-1 and TRBJ2-3; D possibly corresponds to TRBD2 (6 bases). V was cut by 0 bases and J by 0 bases, with 11 bases left in between. CDR3 length: 16 residues. Germline loops: CDR1 SGHRS, CDR2 YFSETQ. CDR3 coding DNA: TGCGCCAGCAGCTTGGGTAGCGGTCTTAGCACAGATACGCAGTATTTT. It yields the protein CASSLGSGLSTDTQYF. Combining the CDR3 with reference TRBV5-1 and TRBJ2-3 gives the whole variable domain KAGVTQTPRYLIKTRGQQVTLSCSPISGHRSVSWYQQTPGQGLQFLFEYFSETQRNKGNFPGRFSGRQFSNSRSEMNVSTLELGDSALYLCASSLGSGLSTDTQYFGPGTRLTVL.

The CDR3 loop reads CASSTGVQNTEAFF. The CDR3 DNA reads as TGTGCCAGCAGTACGGGGGTGCAGAACACTGAAGCTTTCTTT. The chain recombines TRBV2 with TRBJ1-1, with D possibly matching TRBD1 (5 bases). Germline V lookup: CDR1 SNHLY, CDR2 FYNNEI. Trimming stripped 5 bases from V and 1 base from J, with 11 bases between. This CDR3 contains 14 residues.

The genes are TRBV5-1 and TRBJ1-2, with D perhaps matching TRBD1 (5 bases). CDR3 size: 15 residues. Germline V gene data show CDR1 as SGHRS and CDR2 as YFSETQ. Trimming pared 4 bases from V and 4 bases from J, leaving 17 bases between. The CDR3 spells CASSLQPQGLYGYTF. CDR3 in DNA: TGCGCCAGCAGCCTACAACCCCAGGGACTCTATGGCTACACCTTC.

The chain carries TRBV10-3 and TRBJ1-2, with 10 positions matching TRBD1. Losses at the gene ends were 11 bases for V and 7 bases for J; bases not matched to a gene: 7. The CDR3 runs to 12 residues. In germline, CDR1 is ENHRY, CDR2 SYGVKD. The CDR3: CAVTGGKVGYTF. The DNA for the CDR3 is TGTGCCGTGACAGGGGGCAAGGTTGGCTACACCTTC.

This chain links TRBV19 with TRBJ2-5; D remains unclear. The germline V gene has CDR1 LNHDA and CDR2 SQIVND (reference sequence). V lost 4 bases to trimming and J lost 4 bases, with 25 bases between them. The CDR3 covers 18 residues. CDR3 amino acids: CASSTSSRVIPLVETQYF. The DNA of the CDR3 is TGTGCCAGTAGTACCTCCTCCCGGGTCATACCCCTCGTAGAGACCCAGTACTTC.